Below are 22 T cell receptor beta chains sequenced from a single sample in a study of CD8+ T cells in alopecia areata. RNA was extracted and reverse transcribed into cDNA as the sequencing template. Libraries were prepared by immunoSEQ multiplex PCR; TCRdb keeps only in-frame clonotypes and omits some of them. The profile covers roughly 200,000 clones, with roughly 60% appearing a single time and approximately 1.7% taken by the ten largest. The sequencing used CD4+ T cells sorted from blood, collected at week 0. Receptors originate from a human donor with alopecia areata.

V is TRBV2 and J is TRBJ1-2; 7 bases fit TRBD1. Germline values: CDR1 SNHLY, CDR2 FYNNEI. Losses at the gene ends were 7 bases for V and 5 bases for J; bases not matched to a gene: 4. The CDR3 is 12 amino acids. Here the CDR3 DNA reads TGTGCCAGCACAAACAGGGGTTATGGCTACACCTTC. Amino acid sequence: CASTNRGYGYTF.

V is TRBV7-2 and J is TRBJ2-1, with D possibly TRBD2 on 5 matching bases. The germline V gene has CDR1 SGHTA and CDR2 FQGNSA. This CDR3 is 16 amino acids long. Trimming removed 4 bases at V and 0 bases at J, with 13 bases between. The CDR3 reads CASSSRTWSSYNEQFF. The DNA of the CDR3 is TGTGCCAGCAGCTCCAGGACTTGGAGCTCCTACAATGAGCAGTTCTTC.

J is TRBJ1-1 and V is TRBV29-1; 7 bases are shared with TRBD1. CDR1 and CDR2 from the germline V gene are SQVTM and ANQGSEA. This CDR3 has 16 residues. With 6 bases clipped from V and 1 base from J, the junction kept 14 bases outside the gene matches. The CDR3 nucleotides are TGCAGCGTGAGGAGGAGGGACAGCCCAAGGAACACTGAAGCTTTCTTT. The encoded protein is CSVRRRDSPRNTEAFF.

This chain links TRBV2 with TRBJ1-1; the D is unclear. The CDR3 sequence is 13 residues long. CDR1 SNHLY and CDR2 FYNNEI come from the germline V gene. V was cut by 8 bases and J by 0 bases, with 10 bases left in between. Written as DNA, the CDR3 is TGTGCCAGCCGGACCGTTATGAACACTGAAGCTTTCTTT. Translating gives CASRTVMNTEAFF.

The J gene is TRBJ1-4, the V gene TRBV4-3, with D tentatively TRBD1 (6 bases). The CDR3 has 18 residues. The V and J ends lost 3 bases and 1 base respectively, with 18 bases between them. CDR1 and CDR2 from the germline V gene are LGHNA and YSLEER. CDR3 DNA: TGCGCCAGCAGCCAGACATACAGGGCAAGGGGAACTAATGAAAAACTGTTTTTT. Protein product: CASSQTYRARGTNEKLFF.

This chain connects TRBV6-5 to TRBJ1-1, with D tentatively TRBD1 (5 bases). The CDR3 has 12 amino acids. V lost 4 bases and J lost 5, with 8 bases in between. Germline loops: CDR1 MNHEY, CDR2 SVGAGI. CDR3 amino acids: CASSFAGTEAFF. In DNA form, the CDR3 reads TGTGCCAGCAGTTTCGCAGGGACTGAAGCTTTCTTT.

This sequence joins TRBV5-1 and TRBJ2-1; D perhaps matches TRBD1 (6 bases). The germline V gene has CDR1 SGHRS and CDR2 YFSETQ. The CDR3 contains 15 residues. With 0 bases removed from V and 3 bases from J, the gap between germline ends came to 10 bases. CDR3: CASSLARGLYNEQFF. The CDR3 bases are TGCGCCAGCAGCTTGGCCAGGGGTCTCTACAATGAGCAGTTCTTC.

This clone has just a few counts. This chain uses TRBV29-1 with TRBJ2-3; 10 bases line up with TRBD1. The CDR3 spans 14 residues. Germline CDR1 SQVTM, CDR2 ANQGSEA. V trimming: 6 bases; J trimming: 4 bases; junction bases outside the gene matches: 7. CDR3 loop: CSVAAGTGADTQYF. Here the CDR3 DNA reads TGCAGCGTAGCCGCCGGGACAGGGGCAGATACGCAGTATTTT.

This chain links TRBV12-5 with TRBJ2-5, with 8 bases aligning to TRBD1. The CDR3 has 15 amino acids. Germline CDR1 reads LGHNT; CDR2 reads FRNRAP. Trimming removed 7 bases from V and 2 bases from J; junction bases left unmatched: 9. Here the CDR3 DNA reads TGTGCTAGTGCCAGAGGACAGGGCCTGCAAGAGACCCAGTACTTC. Its protein is CASARGQGLQETQYF.

The chain carries TRBV27 and TRBJ2-3; 11 bases map to TRBD2. Germline V gene lookup returns CDR1 MNHEY and CDR2 SMNVEV (reference sequence). J was trimmed by 2 bases and V by 10 bases; bases with no gene match: 5. CDR3 size: 14 residues. CDR3 in amino acids: CATTSGGNTDTQYF. DNA for the CDR3: TGTGCCACCACTAGCGGGGGTAACACAGATACGCAGTATTTT.

The V call is TRBV4-3, the J call TRBJ2-3; D is unclear. Germline lookup yields CDR1 LGHNA and CDR2 YSLEER. Trimming stripped 1 base from V and 6 bases from J, with 11 bases between. CDR3 length: 14 residues. The CDR3 sequence: CASSQVVMSDTQYF. The CDR3, as DNA: TGCGCCAGCAGCCAAGTGGTCATGTCGGATACGCAGTATTTT.

The gene calls are TRBV29-1 and TRBJ2-1; D is uncertain. The V and J ends lost 7 bases and 2 bases respectively, with 3 bases between them. The germline gives CDR1 SQVTM, CDR2 ANQGSEA. This CDR3 contains 10 residues. In DNA form, the CDR3 reads TGCAGCGCCGCCTACAATGAGCAGTTCTTC. Translated: CSAAYNEQFF.

The J gene is TRBJ1-4, the V gene TRBV11-2; TRBD1 agrees at 9 bases. CDR3 length equals 14 residues. The V gene's germline CDR1 is SGHAT and CDR2 FQNNGV. The trim removed 5 bases at V and 7 bases at J, leaving 5 bases unmatched. CDR3 loop: CASSPRDRVEKLFF. DNA for the CDR3: TGTGCCAGCAGCCCCCGGGACAGGGTTGAAAAACTGTTTTTT.

This clone was observed a handful of times. The chain couples TRBV5-6 to TRBJ1-2; D perhaps matches TRBD1 (6 bases). Trimming left V 5 bases short and J 0 bases short, with 14 bases between. This CDR3 has 15 residues. Germline V gene data show CDR1 as SGHDT and CDR2 as YYEEEE. DNA of the CDR3: TGTGCCAGCAGGGAAACAGGGACCTCTAACTATGGCTACACCTTC. This gives the protein CASRETGTSNYGYTF.

This rearrangement joins TRBV6-1 to TRBJ1-6; no definite D call. V lost 1 base and J lost 4, with 8 bases in between. CDR1 and CDR2 from the germline V gene are MNHNS and SASEGT. This CDR3 is 15 amino acids long. CDR3 region: CASSEVGIYNSPLHF. Written as DNA, the CDR3 is TGTGCCAGCAGTGAAGTTGGCATTTATAATTCACCCCTCCACTTT.

The genes are TRBV6-5 and TRBJ1-2, with 8 nucleotides matching TRBD1. Germline V CDR1 and CDR2: MNHEY, SVGAGI. J lost 4 bases, V lost 6 bases, and 7 bases had no gene match. The CDR3 length is 14 residues. This CDR3 reads CASSDTGGGYGYTF. As DNA, the CDR3 is TGTGCCAGCAGCGATACAGGGGGTGGCTATGGCTACACCTTC.

The chain carries TRBV9 and TRBJ2-3; TRBD2 matches 8 bases. The J segment lost 3 bases and the V segment lost 0 bases, leaving 9 bases of the junction unmatched. Germline values: CDR1 SGDLS, CDR2 YYNGEE. The CDR3 is made up of 17 amino acids. CDR3 sequence (DNA): TGTGCCAGCAGCGTAGATCCCCCGGGACTAGTGACAGATACGCAGTATTTT. It yields the protein CASSVDPPGLVTDTQYF.

The genes are TRBV11-2 and TRBJ1-5, with D tentatively TRBD1 (5 bases). The CDR3 is 15 residues long. Between the trimmed V and J ends, which lost 4 bases and 4 bases, there was a span of 14 bases. Germline values: CDR1 SGHAT, CDR2 FQNNGV. The CDR3 region is CASSSAGRLNQPQHF. The CDR3 DNA sequence: TGTGCCAGCAGCTCCGCGGGACGGCTAAATCAGCCCCAGCATTTT.

J is TRBJ2-1 and V is TRBV5-1; 9 bases match TRBD2. Losses at the gene ends were 3 bases for V and 3 bases for J; bases not matched to a gene: 13. Germline CDR1 and CDR2: SGHRS and YFSETQ. The CDR3 is made up of 18 amino acids. The CDR3 reads CASSSVGPLAGNYNEQFF. The CDR3 region has the DNA TGCGCCAGCAGCTCGGTAGGGCCTCTAGCGGGGAACTACAATGAGCAGTTCTTC.

The V gene is TRBV11-2, the J gene TRBJ2-5; TRBD2 agrees at 13 bases. Germline CDR1 SGHAT, CDR2 FQNNGV. Trimming cost V 5 bases and J 5 bases; bases outside gene matches: 5. CDR3 length: 15 amino acids. CDR3 sequence (DNA): TGTGCCAGCAGCACTAGCGGGGGGGCCCGTGAGACCCAGTACTTC. Its protein is CASSTSGGARETQYF.

This rearrangement joins TRBV25-1 to TRBJ2-7; 12 bases agree with TRBD2. Germline CDR1 and CDR2: MGHDK and SYGVNS. This CDR3 contains 16 residues. V was clipped by 4 bases and J by 3 bases; unmatched bases: 7. CDR3 nucleotides: TGTGCCAGCAGTGCGTCAACGACTAGCGGGGGCTACGAGCAGTACTTC. It specifies CASSASTTSGGYEQYF.

This chain joins TRBV4-1 and TRBJ2-1; D may correspond to TRBD1 or TRBD2 (5 bases each). The V end lost 0 bases, the J end lost 6 bases, and 12 bases lay between the germline ends. The CDR3 is 15 amino acids. In germline, CDR1 is MGHRA, CDR2 YSYEKL. CDR3 loop: CASSQDPGARNEQFF. CDR3 nucleotide sequence: TGCGCCAGCAGCCAAGATCCCGGGGCCCGCAATGAGCAGTTCTTC.